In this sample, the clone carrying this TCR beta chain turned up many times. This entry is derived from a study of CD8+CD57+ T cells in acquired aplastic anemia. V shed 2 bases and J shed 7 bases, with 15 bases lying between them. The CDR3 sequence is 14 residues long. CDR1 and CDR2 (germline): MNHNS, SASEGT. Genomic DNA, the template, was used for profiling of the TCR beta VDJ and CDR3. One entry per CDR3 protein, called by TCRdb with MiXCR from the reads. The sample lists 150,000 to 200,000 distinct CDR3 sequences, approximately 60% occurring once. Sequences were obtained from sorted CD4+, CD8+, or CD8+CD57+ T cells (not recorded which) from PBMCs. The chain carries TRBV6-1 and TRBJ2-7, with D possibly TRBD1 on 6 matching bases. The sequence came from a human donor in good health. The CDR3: CASSESGARGEQYF. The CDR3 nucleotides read TGTGCCAGCAGTGAATCAGGGGCCCGGGGAGAGCAGTACTTC.